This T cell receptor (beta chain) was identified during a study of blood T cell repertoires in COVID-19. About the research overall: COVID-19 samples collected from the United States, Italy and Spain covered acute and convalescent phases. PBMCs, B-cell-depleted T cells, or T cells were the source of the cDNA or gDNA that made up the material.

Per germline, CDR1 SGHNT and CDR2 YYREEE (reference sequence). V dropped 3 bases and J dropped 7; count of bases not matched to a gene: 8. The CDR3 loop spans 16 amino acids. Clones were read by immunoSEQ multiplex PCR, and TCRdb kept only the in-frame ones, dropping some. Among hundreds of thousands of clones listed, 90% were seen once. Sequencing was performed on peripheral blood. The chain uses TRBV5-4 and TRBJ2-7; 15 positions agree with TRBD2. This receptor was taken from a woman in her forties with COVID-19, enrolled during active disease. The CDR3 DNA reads TGTGCCAGCAGCTCGCCAGGGACTAGCGGGAGGATAGAGCAGTACTTC. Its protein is CASSSPGTSGRIEQYF.